This is a list of T cell receptor beta chains from one sample in a study of T cells in localized non-small cell lung cancer. Clones were read by immunoSEQ multiplex PCR, and TCRdb kept only the in-frame ones, dropping some. The sample gives roughly 26,000 clones, 81% of which show up once; more than 9% is in the top ten. Sequences were derived from peripheral blood, sampled before any cancer treatment. These TCRs come from a man aged 35 to 69 with stage III squamous cell lung carcinoma. The CDR3 runs from the conserved cysteine through the conserved F or W. The order of the fields is V gene, J gene, clone size, CDR3 protein. Expanded clones get a size class; other rows say once, few or many, or leave the size out.

TRBV11-2	TRBJ2-1	-	CASSSLAQGEQFF
TRBV6-1	TRBJ2-7	-	CASKEGGPPEQYF
TRBV20-1	TRBJ1-2	-	CSVVGLGYTF
TRBV28	TRBJ2-5	-	CASSFKSGEYVETQYF
TRBV9	TRBJ2-7	-	CASSVAGGTYEQYF
TRBV2	TRBJ2-7	-	CASRANYEQYF
TRBV14	TRBJ2-5	-	CASSQEWSWTSGILETQYF
TRBV29-1	TRBJ2-2	-	CSVERTVGELFF
TRBV9	TRBJ1-1	-	CASSPHSDTEAFF
TRBV18	TRBJ1-1	few	CASSPTNTEAFF
TRBV30	TRBJ1-5	-	CAWSRSAGRQPQHF
TRBV30	TRBJ1-3	-	CAWSPYTGLRGNTIYF
TRBV28	TRBJ2-6	few	CASSSGVGQFSGANVLTF
TRBV7-2	TRBJ1-1	-	CASSLTGRGTEAFF
TRBV13	TRBJ1-4	-	CASRRQGWGEKLFF
TRBV18	TRBJ1-5	few	CASSPPGDFSNQPQHF
TRBV14	TRBJ1-1	-	CASSQDGARPTFF
TRBV30	TRBJ2-3	-	CAWSWGGSTDTQYF
TRBV12-5	TRBJ1-3	few	CASGLAPPGQGLSTIYF
TRBV30	TRBJ1-2	-	CAWSVTEVHGYTF
TRBV28	TRBJ1-5	-	CASRPGQEGSAQHF
TRBV2	TRBJ2-7	-	CASSEVSGRGYEQYF
TRBV6-5	TRBJ1-3	once	CASSLQFVSGNTIYF
TRBV5-1	TRBJ2-1	few	CASSRGQGSYNEQFF
TRBV18	TRBJ1-1	-	CASSSYPSGQETEAFF
TRBV5-8	TRBJ2-1	-	CASSLGRDYNEQFF
TRBV11-2	TRBJ1-4	-	CASSLVGTRYEKLFF